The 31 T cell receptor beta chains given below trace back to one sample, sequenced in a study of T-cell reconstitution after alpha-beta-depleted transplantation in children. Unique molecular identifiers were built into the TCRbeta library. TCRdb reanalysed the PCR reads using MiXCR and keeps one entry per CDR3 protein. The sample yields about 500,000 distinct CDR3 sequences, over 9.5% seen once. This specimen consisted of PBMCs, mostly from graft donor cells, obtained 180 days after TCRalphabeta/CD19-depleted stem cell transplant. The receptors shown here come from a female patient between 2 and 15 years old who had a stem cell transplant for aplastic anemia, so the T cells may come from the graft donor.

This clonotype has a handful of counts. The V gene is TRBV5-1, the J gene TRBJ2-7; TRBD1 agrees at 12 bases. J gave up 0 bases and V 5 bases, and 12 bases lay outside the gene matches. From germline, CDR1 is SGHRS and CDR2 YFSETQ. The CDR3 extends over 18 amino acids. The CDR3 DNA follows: TGCGCCAGCAGTCCCCGGGGGACAGGGGGCCCCGTCTCCTACGAGCAGTACGTC. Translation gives CASSPRGTGGPVSYEQYV.

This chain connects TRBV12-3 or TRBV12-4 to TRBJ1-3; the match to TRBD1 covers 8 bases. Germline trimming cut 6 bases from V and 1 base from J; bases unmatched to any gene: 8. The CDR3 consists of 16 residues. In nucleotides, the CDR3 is TGTGCCAGCAGCAGACAGGGGTTGGGGTCTGGAAACACCATATATTTT. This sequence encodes CASSRQGLGSGNTIYF.

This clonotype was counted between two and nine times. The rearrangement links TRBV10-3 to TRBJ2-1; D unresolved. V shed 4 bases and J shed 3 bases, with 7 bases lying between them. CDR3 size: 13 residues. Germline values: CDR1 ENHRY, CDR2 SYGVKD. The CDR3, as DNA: TGTGCCATCAGTGCCACGGGCTACAATGAGCAGTTCTTC. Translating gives CAISATGYNEQFF.

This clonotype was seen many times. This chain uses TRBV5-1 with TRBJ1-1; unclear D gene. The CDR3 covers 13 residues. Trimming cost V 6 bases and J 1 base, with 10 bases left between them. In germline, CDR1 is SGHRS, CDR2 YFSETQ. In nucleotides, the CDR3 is TGCGCCAGCACCCTACACGAGAACACTGAAGCTTTCTTT. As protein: CASTLHENTEAFF.

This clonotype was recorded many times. Here the CDR3 reads CSVEWGLAGAGELFF. Here the CDR3 DNA reads TGCAGCGTTGAATGGGGACTAGCGGGAGCCGGGGAGCTGTTTTTT. The chain recombines TRBV29-1 with TRBJ2-2; 14 positions match TRBD2. Germline V gives CDR1 SQVTM, CDR2 ANQGSEA. J gave up 6 bases and V 2 bases, and 2 bases lay outside the gene matches. This CDR3 comprises 15 residues.

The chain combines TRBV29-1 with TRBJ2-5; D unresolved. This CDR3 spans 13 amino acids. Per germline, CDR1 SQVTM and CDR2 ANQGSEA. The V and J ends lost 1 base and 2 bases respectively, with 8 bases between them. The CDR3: CSVEAAIQETQYF. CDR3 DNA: TGCAGCGTTGAAGCGGCTATACAAGAGACCCAGTACTTC. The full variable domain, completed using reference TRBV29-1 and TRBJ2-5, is SAVISQKPSRDICQRGTSLTIQCQVDSQVTMMFWYRQQPGQSLTLIATANQGSEATYESGFVIDKFPISRPNLTFSTLTVSNMSPEDSSIYLCSVEAAIQETQYFGPGTRLLVL.

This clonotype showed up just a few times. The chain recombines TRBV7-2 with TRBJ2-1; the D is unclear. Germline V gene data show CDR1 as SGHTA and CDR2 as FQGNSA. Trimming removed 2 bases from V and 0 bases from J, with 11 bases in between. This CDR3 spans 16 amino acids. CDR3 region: CASSLRRPSSYNEQFF. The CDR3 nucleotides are TGTGCCAGCAGCTTAAGAAGGCCCAGCTCCTACAATGAGCAGTTCTTC.

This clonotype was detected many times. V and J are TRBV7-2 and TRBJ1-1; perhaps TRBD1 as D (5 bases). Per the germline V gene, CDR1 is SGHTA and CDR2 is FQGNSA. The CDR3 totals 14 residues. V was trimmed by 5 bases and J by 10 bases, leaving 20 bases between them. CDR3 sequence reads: CASSPEGSGPGAFF. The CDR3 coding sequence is TGTGCCAGCAGCCCGGAGGGTTCGGGGCCGGGAGCTTTCTTT.

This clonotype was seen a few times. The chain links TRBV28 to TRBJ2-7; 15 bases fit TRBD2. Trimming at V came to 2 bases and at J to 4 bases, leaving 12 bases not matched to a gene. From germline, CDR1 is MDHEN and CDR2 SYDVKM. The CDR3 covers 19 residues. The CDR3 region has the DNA TGTGCCAGCAGTTTACCGCTACCCTGGACTAGCGGGAGGGAATACGAGCAGTACTTC. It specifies CASSLPLPWTSGREYEQYF.

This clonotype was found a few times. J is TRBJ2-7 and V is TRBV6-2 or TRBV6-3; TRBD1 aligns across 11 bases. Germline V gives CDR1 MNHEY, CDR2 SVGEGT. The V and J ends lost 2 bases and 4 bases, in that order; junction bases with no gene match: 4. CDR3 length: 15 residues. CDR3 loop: CASSYDRDRGYEQYV. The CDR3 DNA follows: TGTGCCAGCAGTTACGATCGGGACAGGGGGTACGAGCAGTACGTC.

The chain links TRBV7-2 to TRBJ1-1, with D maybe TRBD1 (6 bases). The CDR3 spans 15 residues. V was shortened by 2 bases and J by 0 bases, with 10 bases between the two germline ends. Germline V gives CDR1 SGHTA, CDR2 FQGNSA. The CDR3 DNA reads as TGTGCCAGCAGCTTATATGGGGGCGTGAACACTGAAGCTTTCTTT. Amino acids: CASSLYGGVNTEAFF.

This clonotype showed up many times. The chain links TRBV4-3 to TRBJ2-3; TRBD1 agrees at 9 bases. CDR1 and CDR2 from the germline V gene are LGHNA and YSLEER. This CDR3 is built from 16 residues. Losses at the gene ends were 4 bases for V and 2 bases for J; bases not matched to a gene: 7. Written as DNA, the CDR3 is TGCGCCAGCAGCCCCAAACGGGACAGGGCCACAGATACGCAGTATTTT. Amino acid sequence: CASSPKRDRATDTQYF.

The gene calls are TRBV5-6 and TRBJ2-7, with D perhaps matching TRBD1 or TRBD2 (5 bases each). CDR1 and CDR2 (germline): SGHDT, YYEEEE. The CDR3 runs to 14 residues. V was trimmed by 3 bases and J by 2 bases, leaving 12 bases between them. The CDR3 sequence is CASSWGSGPYEQYV. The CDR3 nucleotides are TGTGCCAGCAGCTGGGGGAGCGGTCCCTACGAGCAGTACGTC.

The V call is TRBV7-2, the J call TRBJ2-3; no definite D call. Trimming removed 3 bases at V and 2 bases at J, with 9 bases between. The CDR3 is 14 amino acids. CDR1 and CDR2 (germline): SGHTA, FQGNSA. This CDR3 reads CASSFQFSTDTQYF. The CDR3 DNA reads TGTGCCAGCAGCTTTCAGTTTTCCACAGATACGCAGTATTTT.

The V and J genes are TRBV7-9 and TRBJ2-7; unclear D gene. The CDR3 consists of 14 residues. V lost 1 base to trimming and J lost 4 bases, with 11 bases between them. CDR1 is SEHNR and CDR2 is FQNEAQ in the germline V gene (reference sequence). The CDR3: CASSLDSLWYEQYF. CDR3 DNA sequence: TGTGCCAGCAGCTTAGATTCATTATGGTACGAGCAGTACTTC. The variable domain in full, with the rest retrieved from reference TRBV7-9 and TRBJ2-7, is DTGVSQNPRHKITKRGQNVTFRCDPISEHNRLYWYRQTLGQGPEFLTYFQNEAQLEKSRLLSDRFSAERPKGSFSTLEIQRTEQGDSAMYLCASSLDSLWYEQYFGPGTRLTVT.

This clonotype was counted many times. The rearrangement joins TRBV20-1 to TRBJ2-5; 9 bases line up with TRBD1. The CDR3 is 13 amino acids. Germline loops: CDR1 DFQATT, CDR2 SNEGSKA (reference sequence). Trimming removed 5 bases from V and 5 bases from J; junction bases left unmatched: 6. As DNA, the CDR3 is TGCAGTGCTCAACAGGGGGCAGAGGAGACCCAGTACTTC. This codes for CSAQQGAEETQYF.

The CDR3 loop reads CATSGRGEETQYF. Written as DNA, the CDR3 is TGTGCCACCAGTGGAAGGGGTGAAGAGACCCAGTACTTC. The V gene is TRBV24-1, the J gene TRBJ2-5; possibly TRBD1 for D (5 bases). CDR1 and CDR2 from the germline V gene are KGHDR and SFDVKD. Between the trimmed V and J ends, which lost 5 bases and 3 bases, there was a span of 9 bases. The CDR3 runs to 13 residues.

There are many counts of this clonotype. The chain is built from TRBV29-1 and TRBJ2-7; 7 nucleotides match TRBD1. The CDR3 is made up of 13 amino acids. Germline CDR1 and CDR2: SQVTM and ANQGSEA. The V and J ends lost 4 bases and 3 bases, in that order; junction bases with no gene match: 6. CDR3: CSVVLTGSYEQYV. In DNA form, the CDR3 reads TGCAGCGTTGTCTTGACAGGGAGCTACGAGCAGTACGTC.

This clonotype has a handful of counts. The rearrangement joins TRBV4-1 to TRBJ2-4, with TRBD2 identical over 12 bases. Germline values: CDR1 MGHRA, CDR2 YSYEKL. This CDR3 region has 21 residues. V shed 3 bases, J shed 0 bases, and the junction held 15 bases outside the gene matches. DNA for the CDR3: TGCGCCAGCAGCCAGGGATGGACAGGACTAGCGGGGCCTCTAGCCAAAAACATTCAGTACTTC. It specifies CASSQGWTGLAGPLAKNIQYF.

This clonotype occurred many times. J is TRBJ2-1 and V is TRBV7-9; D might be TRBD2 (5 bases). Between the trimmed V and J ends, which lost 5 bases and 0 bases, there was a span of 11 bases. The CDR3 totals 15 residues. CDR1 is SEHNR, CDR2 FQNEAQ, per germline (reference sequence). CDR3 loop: CASSPVGLSYNEQFF. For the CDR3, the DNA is TGTGCCAGCAGCCCCGTCGGACTCTCCTACAATGAGCAGTTCTTC.

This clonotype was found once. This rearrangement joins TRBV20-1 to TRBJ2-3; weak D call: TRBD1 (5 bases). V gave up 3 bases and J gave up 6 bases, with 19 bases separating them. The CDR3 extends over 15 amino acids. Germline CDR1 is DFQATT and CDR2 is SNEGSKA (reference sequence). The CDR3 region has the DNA TGCAGTGCTAGCCCCCGGCGGTCGGACACGGATACGCAGTATTTT. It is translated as CSASPRRSDTDTQYF.

The CDR3, as DNA: TGCAGTGCTAACGATCACGGGAGGAAGGGAGAAAAACTGTTTTTT. This translates into CSANDHGRKGEKLFF. This chain uses TRBV20-1 with TRBJ1-4; the D is unclear. This CDR3 region has 15 residues. Per germline, CDR1 DFQATT and CDR2 SNEGSKA (reference sequence). Trimming took 4 bases from V and 8 from J, leaving 20 bases between them.

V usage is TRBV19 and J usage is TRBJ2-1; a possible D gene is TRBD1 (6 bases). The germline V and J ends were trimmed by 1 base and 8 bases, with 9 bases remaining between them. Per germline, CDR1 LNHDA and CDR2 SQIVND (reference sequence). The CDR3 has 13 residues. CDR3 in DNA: TGTGCCAGTAGTATAGGGGGGCACGATGAGCAGTTCTTC. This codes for CASSIGGHDEQFF.

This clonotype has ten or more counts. DNA of the CDR3: TGCAGCGTTAACACTTTACAGGGATCCTACGAGCAGTACTTC. Amino acids: CSVNTLQGSYEQYF. The J gene is TRBJ2-7, the V gene TRBV29-1; perhaps TRBD1 as D (6 bases). The CDR3 sequence is 14 residues long. The germline V gene encodes CDR1 SQVTM and CDR2 ANQGSEA. V dropped 5 bases and J dropped 1 base, with 15 bases sitting between them.

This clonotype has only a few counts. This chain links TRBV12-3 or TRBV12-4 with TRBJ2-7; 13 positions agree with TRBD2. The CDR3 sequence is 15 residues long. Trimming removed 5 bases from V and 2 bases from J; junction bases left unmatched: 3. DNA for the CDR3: TGTGCCAGCAGTCGCGGACTAGCGGGAGCCTACGAGCAGTACGTC. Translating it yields CASSRGLAGAYEQYV.

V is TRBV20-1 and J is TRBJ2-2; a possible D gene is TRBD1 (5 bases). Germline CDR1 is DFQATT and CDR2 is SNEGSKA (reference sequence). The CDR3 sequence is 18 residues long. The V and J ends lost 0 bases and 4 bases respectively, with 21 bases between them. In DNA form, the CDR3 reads TGCAGTGCTAGAGATCGAGACAGTGGAATACGGAGCACCGGGGAGCTGTTTTTT. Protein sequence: CSARDRDSGIRSTGELFF.

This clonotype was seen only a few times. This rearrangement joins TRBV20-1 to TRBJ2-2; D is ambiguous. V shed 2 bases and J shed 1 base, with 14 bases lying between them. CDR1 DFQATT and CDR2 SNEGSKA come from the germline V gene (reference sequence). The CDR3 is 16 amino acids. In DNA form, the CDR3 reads TGCAGTGCTAGATATCCTTGGCTAGGGAACACCGGGGAGCTGTTTTTT. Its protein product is CSARYPWLGNTGELFF.

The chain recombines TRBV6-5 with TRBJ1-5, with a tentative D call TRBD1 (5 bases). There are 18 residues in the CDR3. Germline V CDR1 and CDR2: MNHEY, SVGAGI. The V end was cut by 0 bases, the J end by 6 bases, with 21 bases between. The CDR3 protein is CASSYSTAGAGLSQPQHF. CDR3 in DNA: TGTGCCAGCAGTTACTCGACCGCCGGGGCAGGGTTGTCTCAGCCCCAGCATTTT.

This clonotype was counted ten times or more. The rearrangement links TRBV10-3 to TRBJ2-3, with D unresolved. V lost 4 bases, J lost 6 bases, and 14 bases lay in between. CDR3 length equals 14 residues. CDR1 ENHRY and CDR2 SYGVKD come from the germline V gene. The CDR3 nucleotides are TGTGCCATCAGTGCCTTCCCGGGCCAGGATACGCAGTATTTT. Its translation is CAISAFPGQDTQYF.

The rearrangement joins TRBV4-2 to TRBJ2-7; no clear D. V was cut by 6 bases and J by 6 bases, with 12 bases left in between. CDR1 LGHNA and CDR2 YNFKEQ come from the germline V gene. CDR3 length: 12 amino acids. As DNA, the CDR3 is TGTGCCAGCAGTCTTGACCCCTCCGAGCAGTACTTC. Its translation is CASSLDPSEQYF.

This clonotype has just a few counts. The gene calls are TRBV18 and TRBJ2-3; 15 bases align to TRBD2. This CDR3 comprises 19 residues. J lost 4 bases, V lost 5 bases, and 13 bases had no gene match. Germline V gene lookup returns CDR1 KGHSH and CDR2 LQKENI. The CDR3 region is CASSIAWTSGRARADTQYF. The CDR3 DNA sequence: TGTGCCAGCTCAATCGCCTGGACTAGCGGGAGGGCCAGGGCAGATACGCAGTATTTT.